This section outlines one T cell receptor beta chain sequence together with its context. Its antigen is currently not known. Base qualities are not recorded, but no much larger clone differs from it by a single base. Other DNA sequences in the same sample also yield this CDR3. Including cysteine and phenylalanine, the CDR3 has 14 amino acids. The only DNA kept is the CDR3, 42 bases in frame from the first base. V sheds 2 bases and J sheds 2 bases, leaving 7 bases between their ends. Reading the germline V gene gives CDR1 MNHEY and CDR2 SVGAGI. This sample is part of a study of shared clonotypes between healthy human individuals (TCRdb year 2020). Study-level background: Three men and a couple of women, aged 18 to 49 years, made up the cohort. Different laboratories and diverse techniques were used to prepare libraries and sequence TCR repertoires, to increase sequencing depth and limit assay-specific biases. The study deeply sequenced blood TCR repertoires of five healthy adults to estimate repertoire size and the extent of clonotype sharing between individuals. Per donor, three plates each were used for CD4 naive and CD4 memory, two for CD8 naive, and one for CD8 memory. Leukapheresis yielded between about 0.94 and 10 billion PBMCs per donor.

Healthy HIV-negative adults with no recently reported acute infections or vaccinations were included as donors. All donors were Caucasian adults living in Nashville, Tennessee, USA. Magnetic negative selection was used to enrich CD4+ T cells, after which naive cells were positively selected on CD45RA and the negative fraction became the memory subset. Blood was collected by leukapheresis, and PBMCs were isolated by Ficoll-Histopaque density gradient centrifugation and then cryopreserved in liquid nitrogen vapor phase. Analytical flow cytometry was used to check the purity and quantity of every magnetically sorted T cell population. Genomic DNA was isolated from every sorted fraction and measured by UV absorbance on a Nanodrop 2000c. On the study overall, not on this receptor specifically: The small number of donors limited the genetic and exposure-history diversity represented. Compared with non-shared clonotypes, the clonotypes found in all four sorted-subset donors had higher generation probabilities. Across several donors, approximately 5% of naive CD4, approximately 3.6% of naive CD8, about 2% of memory CD4, and approximately 0.4% of memory CD8 clonotypes were shared. Naive subsets generally had larger estimated clonotype richness than memory subsets. Pairwise subsampling led to the expectation that sequencing depth would affect the degree of clonotype sharing among donors. Sampling was restricted to blood, and TCR repertoires in tissue are likely to differ from TCR repertoires in blood. Rarefaction of sorted-subset datasets indicated incomplete sequencing despite the large sequencing depth.

Using the deep immunoSEQ assay, multiplex PCR amplified TCR CDR3 regions from genomic DNA. Genomic DNA extracted from each cell subset was distributed evenly over all wells of several immunoSEQ 96-well plates, and each plate served as one replicate. For sorted subsets, approximately 200 ng of genomic DNA, equivalent to 25,000 to 35,000 T cell genomes, went into each replicate PCR. Purified libraries were measured with a Qubit 3.0 fluorometer, size-checked on a Bioanalyzer 2100, and measured again with the KAPA Library Quantification kit. Every immunoSEQ 96-well plate was sequenced on a dedicated single-read 150-cycle Illumina NextSeq 550 flow cell. In the authors' own workflow: Because the immunoSEQ output included only junctional sequences and no quality scores, the filtering could not be the same as the filtering used for full-length reads. Sequences were annotated with PyIR, a Python wrapper for IgBLAST v1.9, using IMGT germline references to assign V/J genes and CDR3. Reads were filtered out if the reads had weak V/J assignments (E-value above 1e-6), no CDR3, stop codons, out-of-frame junctions, or ambiguous translated residues. A V3J clonotype was defined by an identical inferred V gene, J gene, and CDR3 amino acid sequence. To compute the percentage overlap between repertoires, the number of shared unique clonotypes was divided by the size of the smaller repertoire. Repertoire richness was assessed with RTK rarefaction, the Chao1 estimator, and Recon v2.1 estimates of unobserved clonotypes. Generation probabilities were computed with OLGA for all TCRbeta clonotypes obtained by the gDNA method from a few donors. The immuneACCESS repertoire file appears here via TCRdb, limited to in-frame rearrangements. These files lack a portion of the clones; in checked studies, under half of the deficit traces to unresolved V genes, and the cause of the others is not known. V, J and clone size are those of that table, while D and trimming were read from the DNA. The sample table holds 2,500,000 or so clones, of which approximately 90% were seen once. The top ten clonotypes cover 0.37% of the sample.

This receptor was identified in a man aged 18-30 years in good health. Some clones in this sample may be carry-over from other donors' samples. Sequences were obtained from naive CD4+ T cells from PBMCs. Read against the paper, the sample's cell subset or site label means: CD45RA+ positively selected. The chain joins TRBV6-5 to TRBJ1-5; TRBD1 is perhaps the D gene, given 6 matching bases. The encoded CDR3 is CASSYRGGNQPQHF. At the DNA level, the sequence is TGTGCCAGCAGTTACAGGGGGGGCAATCAGCCCCAGCATTTT.